The TCR beta chain described here comes from a study of blood T cell repertoires in COVID-19 (dated by TCRdb to the early 2020s). Looking at the study overall: Collaborator samples came from the United States, Italy and Spain and covered acute and convalescent phases of COVID-19. Deeply sampled blood TCRbeta repertoires from subjects exposed to, actively infected with, or recovered from COVID-19 were included in the dataset. Where HLA class I and class II types were available, the types were taken from metadata supplied by the sample provider, not from assay-based typing. The repertoires were released in a freely available public database intended as a resource for research on the immune response to SARS-CoV-2. The samples were drawn from two sources: the first 160 participants of the ongoing ImmuneRACE study, and 950 to 1,500 subjects contributed by 6 global collaborators. The sample metadata nearly always contained a de-identified subject ID, COVID-19 status, age in years and sex. The prospective study material was composed of cDNA or gDNA derived from T cells, B-cell-depleted T cells, or PBMCs. General conclusions and limits of the study: How much clinical and demographic metadata was included differed by source and by participant, and the metadata was provided uncurated.

Samples from volunteer blood donors who had recovered from COVID-19 were contributed by a second Seattle source. Collaborating institutions collected whole blood in K2EDTA tubes following their own protocols. Collaborator samples were shipped for TCRbeta analysis as frozen whole blood, isolated PBMCs, or DNA extracted from either sample type. From cysteine to phenylalanine, the CDR3 is 16 amino acids long. Only the CDR3 part of the read is kept: 48 bases, read in frame from the first base. CDR1 and CDR2 are read off the germline V gene as MGHRA and YSYEKL. V is trimmed back by 0 bases and J by 0 bases, and the junction contains 3 bases that no gene match accounts for. Details on this clone: Which antigen it targets is not known. Within one base of it there is no much larger clone, and no base qualities were kept.

TCRbeta CDR3 regions were amplified from genomic DNA by means of the immunoSEQ Assay, a bias-controlled multiplex PCR. The paper's data handling went like this. The number of nucleated cells in each sample was estimated by amplification of reference gene primers within the assay. Sequence reads were collapsed and filtered to measure the absolute abundance of every unique TCRbeta CDR3 rearrangement. Productive Simpson clonality was computed per sample as the square root of Simpson's diversity index over productive rearrangements. The source is immuneACCESS, and TCRdb retained only in-frame sequences with V and J called. Part of the clones is not carried over; for the studies checked, unresolved V genes explain less than half of this, and the remainder is unexplained. D and trimming come from the DNA, and the V and J calls and clone size come from that table. A total of about 190,000 clones appear in this sample, around 85% of them only once. The ten largest clonotypes hold about 13% of the sample.

The rearranged chain carries TRBV4-1 and TRBJ2-3; TRBD2 fits 7 bases in the junction. Sequenced: peripheral blood. The source of this sequence is a man aged 45-60 years who had recovered from COVID-19. In nucleotide form, the sequence is TGCGCCAGCAGCCAAGAACTAGCGCTAAGCACAGATACGCAGTATTTT. The encoded protein is CASSQELALSTDTQYF.